Each of the 9 T cell receptor beta chains below was sequenced from the same sample in a study of regulatory T cells in long-lasting Graves disease. Time point meaning: newly diagnosed GD, antithyroid drugs for less than 3 months. Extracted PBMC RNA gave rise to the TCR library. Library construction for TCR beta used iRepertoire HTBI primers and Arm-PCR of CDR3 regions. TCRdb reprocessed the multiplex PCR reads via MiXCR and lists one record per CDR3 protein. The sample holds about 460,000 distinct CDR3 sequences, about 15% seen once. These data also formed part of another study, on T cells in Graves' hyperthyroidism and ophthalmopathy.

The specimen was peripheral blood mononuclear cells (PBMCs), collected at new diagnosis, from a patient treated with antithyroid drugs. All receptors come from a woman in her fifties or sixties with Graves disease.

The chain recombines TRBV4-1 with TRBJ2-5; no firm D call. This CDR3 comprises 14 residues. With 0 bases removed from V and 1 base from J, the gap between germline ends came to 6 bases. Germline CDR1 and CDR2: MGHRA and YSYEKL. DNA of the CDR3: TGCGCCAGCAGCCAAGAGGTTATCCAAGAGACCCAGTACTTC. It translates to CASSQEVIQETQYF.

This clonotype was seen many times. The chain joins TRBV28 to TRBJ2-2, with 10 positions matching TRBD1. CDR1 and CDR2 (germline): MDHEN, SYDVKM. V dropped 5 bases and J dropped 4; count of bases not matched to a gene: 4. The CDR3 consists of 15 residues. The CDR3 sequence: CASSRRTGGTGELFF. The DNA for the CDR3 is TGTGCCAGCAGTCGTCGGACAGGGGGCACCGGGGAGCTGTTTTTT.

This clonotype appeared many times. The chain employs TRBV20-1 and TRBJ2-7; 11 bases fit TRBD2. CDR1 and CDR2 from the germline V gene are DFQATT and SNEGSKA (reference sequence). This CDR3 comprises 15 residues. The junction had 9 bases not matched to a gene; V was cut back by 2 bases and J by 6 bases. CDR3 protein: CSARIAGGQGGEQYF. The CDR3 nucleotides read TGCAGTGCTAGAATAGCGGGAGGGCAGGGGGGCGAGCAGTACTTC.

In this sample, this clonotype turned up many times. The rearrangement joins TRBV5-1 to TRBJ2-1; TRBD1 matches 9 bases. The V segment lost 2 bases and the J segment 9 bases; nucleotides outside the gene matches: 9. The CDR3 length is 15 residues. Germline-derived CDR1 and CDR2 are SGHRS and YFSETQ. The CDR3 coding sequence is TGCGCCAGCAGCTTACAGGGGGCGCCTACCCGTGAGCAGTTCTTC. It yields the protein CASSLQGAPTREQFF.

The chain joins TRBV19 to TRBJ1-2, with D possibly TRBD1 on 5 matching bases. The germline V gene encodes CDR1 LNHDA and CDR2 SQIVND (reference sequence). The CDR3 has 15 residues. The germline V and J ends were trimmed by 3 bases and 4 bases, with 15 bases remaining between them. The CDR3 sequence: CASSIVGRVVYGYTF. CDR3 coding DNA: TGTGCCAGTAGTATTGTTGGCAGGGTGGTCTATGGCTACACCTTC. The whole variable domain, filled in from reference TRBV19 and TRBJ1-2, reads DGGITQSPKYLFRKEGQNVTLSCEQNLNHDAMYWYRQDPGQGLRLIYYSQIVNDFQKGDIAEGYSVSREKKESFPLTVTSAQKNPTAFYLCASSIVGRVVYGYTFGSGTRLTVV.

This clonotype appeared a few times. This chain uses TRBV24-1 with TRBJ2-3, with TRBD2 matching over 13 bases. Germline lookup yields CDR1 KGHDR and CDR2 SFDVKD. Trimming at V came to 4 bases and at J to 6 bases, leaving 12 bases not matched to a gene. This CDR3 is 18 amino acids long. Written as DNA, the CDR3 is TGTGCCACCAGTGACGCTGGACTAGCGGGAGCCGGCGGGGATACGCAGTATTTT. Amino acid sequence: CATSDAGLAGAGGDTQYF.

This clonotype was detected many times. The genes are TRBV12-3 or TRBV12-4 and TRBJ2-1; TRBD1 aligns across 7 bases. Unmatched junction bases numbered 9, after V lost 6 bases and J lost 1 base. The CDR3 covers 16 residues. CDR3 coding DNA: TGTGCCAGCAGCCGTCGGTCAGGGGGTTCCTACAATGAGCAGTTCTTC. Translation gives CASSRRSGGSYNEQFF.

This clonotype was detected only a few times. The gene calls are TRBV27 and TRBJ2-7; TRBD2 agrees at 8 bases. The CDR3 has 16 amino acids. CDR1 and CDR2 (germline): MNHEY, SMNVEV (reference sequence). V lost 5 bases, J lost 4 bases, and 13 bases stayed unmatched. Written as DNA, the CDR3 is TGTGCCAGCAGTCCCCCGGGGGCTAGCGGGTTTTACGAGCAGTACTTC. Protein product: CASSPPGASGFYEQYF.

This clonotype was recorded many times. In DNA, the CDR3 is TGTGCCAGCAGTTTTGAGGGGGTGAACACCGGGGAGCTGTTTTTT. This translates into CASSFEGVNTGELFF. V is TRBV27 and J is TRBJ2-2; TRBD1 is a possible D gene (6 bases). Deletions cut 3 bases from V and 1 base from J, with 9 bases between. This CDR3 is 15 amino acids long. The germline CDR1 and CDR2 sequences are MNHEY and SMNVEV (reference sequence).